A selection of T cell receptor beta chains follows, all from one sample in a study of blood T cell repertoires in COVID-19. Measured with immunoSEQ multiplex PCR; TCRdb has only the in-frame clones, and not every one. This table has some 120,000 clones, under 85% appearing once. What was sequenced was peripheral blood. The receptors derive from a man in his sixties with acute or convalescent COVID-19. Each CDR3 is given with its conserved first and last residue. Each record gives: D gene, J gene, clone size, V gene, CDR3 protein, CDR3 DNA. D genes are given only for firm matches. Clone sizes are given selectively: once, few, many, or a class where the clone is expanded.

d_gene: -
j_gene: TRBJ1-2
abundance: -
v_gene: TRBV24-1
CDR3aa: CATRRVNYGYTF
CDR3nt: TGTGCCACCAGACGGGTCAACTATGGCTACACCTTC

d_gene: TRBD2
j_gene: TRBJ2-7
abundance: -
v_gene: TRBV3-1/TRBV3-2
CDR3aa: CASSHLASGWPYEQYF
CDR3nt: TGTGCCAGCAGCCACCTTGCTAGCGGGTGGCCCTACGAGCAGTACTTC

d_gene: TRBD1
j_gene: TRBJ1-6
abundance: -
v_gene: TRBV5-1
CDR3aa: CASSLSGTGNSPLHF
CDR3nt: TGCGCCAGCAGCTTATCAGGGACAGGGAATTCACCCCTCCACTTT

d_gene: TRBD1
j_gene: TRBJ2-7
abundance: -
v_gene: TRBV2
CDR3aa: CASTIQGAGYEQYF
CDR3nt: TGTGCCAGCACCATACAGGGGGCCGGCTACGAGCAGTACTTC

d_gene: -
j_gene: TRBJ2-5
abundance: -
v_gene: TRBV29-1
CDR3aa: CSVGMGRMETQYF
CDR3nt: TGCAGCGTTGGTATGGGGCGCATGGAGACCCAGTACTTC

d_gene: TRBD1
j_gene: TRBJ1-5
abundance: -
v_gene: TRBV6-5
CDR3aa: CASRQGVNQPQHF
CDR3nt: TGTGCCAGCAGACAGGGGGTCAATCAGCCCCAGCATTTT

d_gene: TRBD2
j_gene: TRBJ2-1
abundance: -
v_gene: TRBV27
CDR3aa: CASSFTTSEIYNEQFF
CDR3nt: TGTGCCAGCAGTTTCACAACTAGCGAGATCTACAATGAGCAGTTCTTC

d_gene: TRBD1
j_gene: TRBJ2-1
abundance: -
v_gene: TRBV5-1
CDR3aa: CASSVAPGQGLGNEQFF
CDR3nt: TGCGCCAGCAGCGTTGCACCGGGACAGGGTCTTGGGAATGAGCAGTTCTTC

d_gene: TRBD1
j_gene: TRBJ1-5
abundance: once
v_gene: TRBV28
CDR3aa: CASSLTLDRGEDNQPQHF
CDR3nt: TGTGCCAGCAGCCTAACCCTGGACAGGGGGGAGGACAATCAGCCCCAGCATTTT

d_gene: -
j_gene: TRBJ1-1
abundance: -
v_gene: TRBV21-1
CDR3aa: CASSKVPGKAFF
CDR3nt: TGTGCCAGCAGCAAAGTGCCAGGGAAAGCTTTCTTT

d_gene: TRBD2
j_gene: TRBJ2-5
abundance: once
v_gene: TRBV7-8
CDR3aa: CASSLGTLHLAGGGETQYF
CDR3nt: TGTGCCAGCAGCTTGGGGACGCTACATTTAGCGGGAGGAGGGGAGACCCAGTACTTC

d_gene: TRBD1
j_gene: TRBJ1-1
abundance: -
v_gene: TRBV5-1
CDR3aa: CASSLYRGTEAFF
CDR3nt: TGCGCCAGCAGCTTGTACAGGGGGACTGAAGCTTTCTTT

d_gene: -
j_gene: TRBJ1-6
abundance: few
v_gene: TRBV11-2
CDR3aa: CASSSYSTGVGNSPLHF
CDR3nt: TGTGCCAGCAGCTCCTACTCTACAGGCGTCGGGAATTCACCCCTCCACTTT

d_gene: -
j_gene: TRBJ2-2
abundance: -
v_gene: TRBV7-9
CDR3aa: CASSLDRAAGELFF
CDR3nt: TGTGCCAGCAGCTTAGACAGGGCGGCCGGGGAGCTGTTTTTT

d_gene: TRBD1
j_gene: TRBJ1-1
abundance: -
v_gene: TRBV7-3
CDR3aa: CASSPGTGGEAFF
CDR3nt: TGTGCCAGCAGCCCGGGGACAGGGGGTGAAGCTTTCTTT

d_gene: -
j_gene: TRBJ2-2
abundance: -
v_gene: TRBV6-6
CDR3aa: CASSLPGLSTGELFF
CDR3nt: TGTGCCAGCAGCCTCCCGGGACTCTCGACCGGGGAGCTGTTTTTT

d_gene: TRBD2
j_gene: TRBJ2-5
abundance: -
v_gene: TRBV5-1
CDR3aa: CASSLAGGEAGTQYF
CDR3nt: TGCGCCAGCAGCTTGGCGGGGGGAGAGGCCGGGACCCAGTACTTC

d_gene: -
j_gene: TRBJ1-2
abundance: -
v_gene: TRBV3-1/TRBV3-2
CDR3aa: CARSTCSSVKDCFTYGYTF
CDR3nt: TGTGCCAGAAGTACGTGTAGCTCCGTTAAAGACTGTTTCACCTATGGCTACACCTTC